This TCR beta chain was captured in a study of shared clonotypes between healthy human individuals. Study conclusions and caveats: The study found about 5% of naive CD4 clonotypes shared across several donors.

Germline V gene data show CDR1 as SSHAT and CDR2 as FNYEAQ (reference sequence). This CDR3 is 14 amino acids long. Comment on this clone: The target antigen is unknown. An end of the junction differs from the germline gene, which may be a read error.

Some clones are missing from TCRdb's copy, which holds only in-frame ones; the method was immunoSEQ multiplex PCR. The profile shows some 2.1 million clones, 85% to 95% of them singletons. This rearrangement joins TRBV7-7 to TRBJ2-3; 8 bases agree with TRBD2. The sequenced sample consisted of naive CD4+ T cells sorted from blood. Subset given: CD45RA+ positively selected. The TCR was taken from a man between 18 and 35 years old in good health. The CDR3 coding sequence is TGTGCTAGCAGCCAACTAGCGGGCACAGATACGCAGTATTTT. Translation gives CASSQLAGTDTQYF.